Reported below is one T cell receptor beta chain. The CDR3 is 22 amino acids. Unmatched junction bases numbered 31, after V lost 2 bases and J lost 9 bases. Per germline, CDR1 MNHEY and CDR2 SVGAGI. This specimen comes from a study of CDR3 diversity in severe acne. TCRdb analysed the PCR reads with MiXCR anew, one entry per CDR3 protein. The repertoire holds approximately 97,000 distinct CDR3 sequences, with 51% as singletons. Material: blood. The sequence derives from a male donor with acne. The V and J genes are TRBV6-5 and TRBJ2-5; 9 bases align to TRBD2. In DNA, the CDR3 is TGTGCCAGCAGTTACGACGTACCAGCGGGAGGCCACATCCCAGCACCCTTGTGGTCCCAGTACTTC. Translation: CASSYDVPAGGHIPAPLWSQYF.